This TCR beta chain emerged from a study of blood T cell repertoires in COVID-19. This table comes from immunoSEQ multiplex PCR, and its TCRdb copy is limited to in-frame clones, with some not included. The data show 100,000 or so clones, 75% to 90% seen once. The sequencing sample was made of peripheral blood. This receptor was taken from a woman between 65 and 79 years old with active or convalescent COVID-19.

CDR3 in amino acids: CASSFTPNQPQHF. The CDR3 DNA sequence: TGTGCCAGCAGTTTTACACCAAATCAGCCCCAGCATTTT. This chain connects TRBV12-3 or TRBV12-4 to TRBJ1-5; D gene unclear. The CDR3 runs to 13 residues. Trimming shortened V by 3 bases and J by 4 bases, and 7 bases separated the two germline ends.